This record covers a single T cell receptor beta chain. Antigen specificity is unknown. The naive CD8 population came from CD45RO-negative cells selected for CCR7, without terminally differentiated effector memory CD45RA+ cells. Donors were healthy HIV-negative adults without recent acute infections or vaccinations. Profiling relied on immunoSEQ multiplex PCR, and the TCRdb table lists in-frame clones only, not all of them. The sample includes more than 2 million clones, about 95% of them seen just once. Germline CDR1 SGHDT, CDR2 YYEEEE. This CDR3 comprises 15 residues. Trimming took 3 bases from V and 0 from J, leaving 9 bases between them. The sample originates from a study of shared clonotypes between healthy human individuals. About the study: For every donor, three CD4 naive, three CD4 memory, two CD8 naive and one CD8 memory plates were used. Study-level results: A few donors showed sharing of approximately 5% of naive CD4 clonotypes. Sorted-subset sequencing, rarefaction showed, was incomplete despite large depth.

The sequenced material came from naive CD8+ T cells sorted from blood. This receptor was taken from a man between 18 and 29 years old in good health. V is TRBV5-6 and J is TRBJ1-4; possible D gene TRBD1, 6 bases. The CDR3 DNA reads TGTGCCAGCAGCTGGACAGTTGCAACTAATGAAAAACTGTTTTTT. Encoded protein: CASSWTVATNEKLFF.